The subject of this entry is one T cell receptor beta chain. The CDR3 is 11 amino acids. V was clipped by 0 bases and J by 8 bases, with 4 bases between them. CDR1 and CDR2 from the germline V gene are ENHRY and SYGVKD. As originally analysed: Estimation of nucleated cell counts was performed using reference gene primer amplification. Using immunoSEQ multiplex PCR, the repertoire was profiled, and TCRdb retains in-frame clones only, with some absent. The V and J calls and the clone size are those of that table, but D and trimming were determined from the DNA. The table shows about 230,000 clones, with roughly 80% occurring only once. This record belongs to a study of blood T cell repertoires in COVID-19. About the research overall: Both acute and convalescent COVID-19 samples were obtained from the United States, Italy and Spain. T cells, B-cell-depleted T cells, or PBMCs supplied cDNA or gDNA.

This sequence originates from a woman in her 70s with active or convalescent COVID-19. This chain links TRBV10-3 with TRBJ1-2; no clear D. The sequenced sample consisted of peripheral blood. The CDR3, as DNA: TGTGCCATCAGTGAGTCGCGGGGCTACACCTTC. Translated: CAISESRGYTF.